The next 3 T cell receptor beta chains were all read from a single sample in a study of regulatory T cells in long-lasting Graves disease. Building of the TCR beta libraries involved iRepertoire HTBI primers and Arm-PCR of CDR3 regions. MiXCR, applied by TCRdb to the multiplex PCR reads, yields one record per CDR3 protein. The repertoire holds more than 300,000 distinct CDR3 sequences, with roughly 25% as singletons. Documented time point: persistent/refractory GD, antithyroid drugs over 5 years with positive TRAb. RNA from PBMCs was the source of the TCR library. Sequenced here: peripheral blood mononuclear cells (PBMCs), sampled when the disease was refractory, from a patient treated with antithyroid drugs. The receptors were gathered from a woman aged 35 to 49 with Graves disease.

This clonotype appeared a few times. This sequence joins TRBV20-1 and TRBJ2-7, with D uncertain. Germline V gene sequence: CDR1 DFQATT, CDR2 SNEGSKA (reference sequence). The CDR3 spans 13 residues. Trimming took off 3 bases at V and 0 bases at J, with 9 bases between the two ends. The CDR3 DNA sequence: TGCAGTGCTAGCGACTCCCGCTCCTACGAGCAGTACTTC. Amino acid sequence: CSASDSRSYEQYF.

Ten or more counts support this clonotype. The chain couples TRBV27 to TRBJ2-7, with 8 bases fitting TRBD1. Per germline, CDR1 MNHEY and CDR2 SMNVEV (reference sequence). Trimming took 5 bases from V and 0 from J; bases not matched to a gene: 6. CDR3 size: 15 residues. This chain's CDR3 is CASSRPGQASYEQYF. DNA of the CDR3: TGTGCCAGCAGTCGTCCGGGACAGGCCTCCTACGAGCAGTACTTC.

Many counts were recorded for this clonotype. The chain couples TRBV11-2 to TRBJ1-1; TRBD1 is a possible D gene (5 bases). In germline, CDR1 is SGHAT, CDR2 FQNNGV. The CDR3 spans 15 residues. Trimming removed 1 base from V and 3 bases from J, with 12 bases in between. This CDR3 reads CASSLAAGWYTEAFF. CDR3 bases: TGTGCCAGCAGCTTAGCGGCAGGGTGGTACACTGAAGCTTTCTTT.